This TCR beta chain was captured in a study of beta chain features in type 1 diabetes. The CDR3 is 15 residues long. Germline lookup yields CDR1 MNHNS and CDR2 SASEGT. Germline trimming cut 4 bases from V and 7 bases from J; bases unmatched to any gene: 8. Of the isolated RNA, all was reverse transcribed, and so the sequenced material was expressed TCRB transcripts. The method was immunoSEQ multiplex PCR; TCRdb's version includes in-frame clones alone and lacks a portion of them. The sample has more than 300,000 clones; around a tenth are singletons. This clone was observed a handful of times. Its antigen is not identified. The study, taken as a whole, reports: Cells that show high TCR expression could be over-represented by cDNA sequencing. Moderate but significant shortening of TCRB CDR3s was recorded in all four CD4+ subsets from Type 1 diabetes patients. Among patients, naive, central memory and Treg TCRB repertoires appeared more similar than among healthy donors.

What was sequenced was central memory CD4+ T cells from blood. The chain is built from TRBV6-1 and TRBJ2-1; 9 positions agree with TRBD2. The receptor was derived from a man younger than 40 with type 1 diabetes. The CDR3 bases are TGTGCCAGCAGTGCGCGACTAGCGGTGGGGAATGAGCAGTTCTTC. Residues: CASSARLAVGNEQFF.